This T cell receptor (beta chain) was documented in a study of cytomegalovirus exposure and HLA in healthy donors (dated by TCRdb to the late 2010s). Background for the entire study: An earlier analysis of several hundred of the donors reported approximately 300 Gb of sequence data and approximately 120 million unique TCR beta sequences obtained from approximately 180 million T cells. The aim of the study was to test whether cataloging public T cell receptors could identify signatures of past pathogen exposure. A later analysis re-examined previously published TCR beta repertoires from more than 650 donors and added high-resolution HLA genotyping to investigate patterns of TCR occurrence. The genetic ancestry cluster associated with self-reported Caucasian donors included around 76% of the 398 genotyped donors. The number of typed donors differed by locus: about 629-640 for A, B, C, DRB1 and DQB1; 500 to 550 for DQA1; around 610 for DPA1; and 400 to 480 for DPB1. The study profiled the T cell repertoires of under 700 subjects by immunosequencing and related them to cytomegalovirus serostatus. Every repertoire in the discovery cohort had been generated on one and the same sequencing platform. In the later analysis, no new phenotypic data were used to find candidate immune exposures; instead, reliance was placed on TCR beta sequences and their occurrence across donors. Four or five DR-DQ haplotypes were handled as single units for association and clustering because linkage in the cohort was strong. To predict cytomegalovirus infection status, the study brought together high-throughput TCR immunosequencing, statistical association of individual TCRs with disease status, and machine learning. An earlier analysis of around 580 of the donors used high-throughput TCR beta sequencing to judge whether each TCR beta V gene segment behaved as functional or pseudogenic. An early release that covered several hundred HLA-typed donors contained around 330 gigabases of sequencing data and approximately 85 million unique TCR sequences. Across 398 genotyped donors of the cohort, an average of about 240,000 unique TCR beta nucleotide sequences per donor were sequenced, and roughly a sixth of those sequences were non-productive. In a later genetic analysis, genome-wide SNP genotypes for about three fifths of the 666 donors were used, and that subset was treated as a discovery cohort. HLA typing included class I and class II loci at four-digit resolution. Donor age, sex, ethnicity and CMV serostatus were compiled together with the repertoire data. In addition to the first cohort of 666 subjects, a separate validation cohort of 120 different subjects was used.

Notes on this clone: Its antigen is still unknown. Base-call qualities are not available, and no considerably larger clone is one nucleotide away.

CDR1 is given as SGDLS and CDR2 as YYNGEE, both from the germline V gene. V is shortened by 2 bases, J by 0 bases, and the region joining them spans 6 bases. Taken from cysteine to phenylalanine, the CDR3 has 13 residues. Just the 39-base CDR3 DNA is kept, in frame starting at base 1. What the authors observed across the whole study: A later genetic analysis associated a missense DCLRE1C variant with V-gene and J-gene trimming of TCR beta chains, and an independent cohort replicated the association. In an earlier analysis of around 600 of the donors, most TCR beta V segments appeared in productive rearrangements about 90% or about 30% of the time, broadly matching IMGT annotations. A later genetic analysis reported fewer N-insertions in productive TCRs among donors in an Asian-associated ancestry cluster than the approximately 670-donor mean. Because HLA typing was unavailable for some donors at each locus, only the typed subset was used in association tests. The sequencing pipeline was judged likely to have produced a cluster of highly shared sequence variants as a technical artifact. The presence/absence analyses assumed that sequencing depth was roughly uniform across donors, and that assumption may not be true. A later analysis associated about 17,000 TCR beta sequences with specific HLA alleles at a false discovery rate of 0.05. In vitro tests confirmed that a few of the cytomegalovirus-associated TCR beta chains recognize cytomegalovirus antigens. Because the 87-base-pair reads could not distinguish some IMGT-functional V segments, including TRBV6-2 and TRBV6-3, those segments were excluded. According to the authors, the approach could potentially be generalized to other disease states and immunological phenotypes. Most TCR sequences were seen in very few donors, while some public TCRs were found in many individuals. According to a later analysis, most CMV-associated TCR beta chains appeared to be HLA-restricted, and the HLA associations seemed to be driven largely by CMV exposure. A total of some 180 TCR beta chains were listed by the study as associated with cytomegalovirus. A later analysis reported that several top co-occurrence clusters appeared linked to parvovirus B19, influenza, CMV and Epstein-Barr virus. When HLA alleles, especially DR and DQ, strongly co-occurred, attributing TCR associations to individual alleles was difficult. Linkage disequilibrium might explain the correlated functional status among segregating V segments, but an unknown experimental factor could not be excluded. In a later analysis, HLA-associated TCR beta chains were found to be more clonally expanded and to have lower generation probabilities than equally common non-associated chains. In both the original and validation cohorts, the classifier was reported to diagnose cytomegalovirus status with high specificity and sensitivity. According to a later analysis, TCR association rates differed among HLA loci, with DRB1 alleles showing the most associated TCRs and HLA-C alleles showing the fewest. CMV serostatus was the only immune exposure information available for the cohort. Because counts were too low, around 18 rarely observed V segments, including chromosome 9 orphons, were left out of the earlier analysis of 587 of the donors. A further reported finding was that TCR beta sequences accurately predicted the HLA-A and HLA-B alleles for most subjects in the first cohort. In this cohort, only TCR beta chains were sequenced, and detectable features were limited by the absence of alpha or paired-chain data.

Library construction relied on the immunoSEQ multiplex PCR assay. A mixture of 60 forward primers for TCR Vbeta segments and 13 reverse primers for TCR Jbeta segments was used in the multiplex PCR. The CDR3 region of rearranged TCR beta genes was amplified from genomic DNA by a multiplex PCR assay. On the Illumina HiSeq System, the amplified TCR beta libraries were sequenced as 87-base-pair reads. On the authors' methods: Across the 600 to 700 repertoires, a later analysis counted approximately 83 million unique TCR beta chains, approximately 10 million of which were shared by at least two donors. A nearest-neighbor algorithm error-corrected the raw reads and collapsed the reads into unique sequences, merging closely related sequences to remove PCR and sequencing errors. To assign V, D and J gene segments, CDR3 sequences were aligned to IMGT reference sequences. For a sequence to be retained, at least a six-nucleotide match to both a V gene segment and a J gene segment was required. Rearrangements were called productive when the CDR3 lacked stop codons and stayed in frame with V and J; all others were non-productive. Following IMGT convention, CDR3 was defined as the stretch from the second conserved V-encoded cysteine up to the conserved J-encoded phenylalanine. The earlier analysis of 550 to 650 of the donors excluded any sequence lacking an unambiguous match to a single V gene segment. An earlier analysis of a few hundred of the donors called V segments functional above 56.7% productive rearrangements and segregating when the between-donor standard deviation exceeded 5%. A statistical classification framework was built for diagnosing cytomegalovirus status from the catalog of TCR beta chain sequences. In a later analysis, TCR nucleotide sequences were compared against IMGT/GENE-DB human TR gene sequences so that V and J genes could be assigned. A later analysis assigned CDR3 sequences and most-parsimonious VDJ recombination scenarios with the TCRdist pipeline. In a later analysis, each TCR beta chain was defined by its CDR3 amino acid sequence together with its V-gene family, and reads lacking a unique V-gene family were excluded. In a later analysis, 450 to 600 highly shared, low-generation-probability nucleotide sequences were removed to address suspected cross-contamination and a sequencing artifact. In a later analysis, a clonal expansion index for each public chain was calculated from normalized within-repertoire ranks of inferred template counts. In a later analysis, generation probabilities were computed with a VDJ recombination model fitted to out-of-frame rearrangements, and the resulting probabilities were checked against IGoR. A later analysis scored TCR-TCR, TCR-HLA and TCR-CMV co-occurrence with hypergeometric tests, applying a repertoire-size bias correction to TCR pairs. A later analysis estimated false discovery rates by permuting HLA or CMV assignments 20 times. A later analysis grouped co-occurring TCRs with DBSCAN, adding TCRdist sequence similarity when clustering within HLA-allele-positive subsets. For co-occurrence clustering, repertoires with fewer than 30,000 or more than 120,000 public chains were excluded, along with five repertoires with anomalous nucleotide sharing. TCRdb took over this immuneACCESS table, retaining in-frame rearrangements with V and J assigned. Such tables are incomplete; in checked studies, under half of the missing clones stem from an unresolved V gene, and the remainder is unexplained. From that table come the V and J calls and clone size; the DNA was used to work out D and trimming. The sample data list about 130,000 clones, and over 80% of these were observed just once. The leading ten clones occupy approximately 20% of the sample.

The cohort consisted of 650 to 700 healthy bone marrow donors. All cohort members were sampled while nominally healthy, although unrecorded immune exposures were likely present. The donor was CMV seropositive and was included in the group of 300 or so seropositive cohort members. A peripheral blood sample was collected from each donor, and TCR beta sequencing was performed on peripheral blood mononuclear cells. The Qiagen DNeasy Blood Extraction Kit was used to extract genomic DNA from the blood cell samples. This receptor was obtained from a man younger than 35 in good health and CMV-seropositive. The rearranged chain carries TRBV9 and TRBJ2-7; no D gene call is confident. Sample: PBMCs. The nucleotide sequence is TGTGCCAGCAGCGTTGAGAGCTCCTACGAGCAGTACTTC. Its protein product is CASSVESSYEQYF.